This TCR beta chain stems from a study of post-analysis software for immune sequencing data. Study outcomes and limitations: There were a handful of TRBV segments more frequent in patients than controls, and TRBV5-6, TRBV5-1 and TRBV20-1 were among them.

Libraries were made from TCR beta cDNA, and they carried unique molecular identifiers. TCRdb called the PCR reads again in MiXCR, with one record for every CDR3 protein. Of 800,000 to 950,000 distinct CDR3 sequences in the sample, around 50% were seen once. V shed 6 bases and J shed 2 bases, with 11 bases lying between them. Looked up from germline, CDR1 is SQVTM and CDR2 is ANQGSEA. The CDR3 consists of 12 residues. As regards this clonotype: Its target is unknown.

The sequence came from a girl aged 10-17 years with multiple sclerosis. The source material was blood. J is TRBJ2-7 and V is TRBV29-1, with D perhaps TRBD1 (6 bases). The CDR3 here is CSVRDTPYEQYF. The CDR3 coding sequence is TGCAGCGTACGGGACACTCCCTACGAGCAGTACTTC.